This T cell receptor (beta chain) was documented in a study of cytomegalovirus exposure and HLA in healthy donors. With 60 Vbeta and 13 Jbeta primers, the PCR was carried out. Assay used: immunoSEQ multiplex PCR; TCRdb lists only in-frame clones, some missing. This table has about 180,000 clones, more than 80% appearing once. Per germline, CDR1 SGHRS and CDR2 YFSETQ. The CDR3 consists of 15 residues. V was clipped by 2 bases and J by 0 bases, with 9 bases between them. The receptor comes from a woman aged 18-29 years in good health and CMV-seropositive. The chain combines TRBV5-1 with TRBJ2-1; weak D call: TRBD1 (5 bases). The sequencing input was PBMCs. CDR3 residues: CASSFRASSYNEQFF. In DNA, the CDR3 is TGCGCCAGCAGCTTCAGGGCCAGCTCCTACAATGAGCAGTTCTTC.